A selection of T cell receptor beta chains follows, all from one sample in a study of identical twins. TCRdb reanalysed the 5' RACE reads using MiXCR and keeps one entry per CDR3 protein. This sample has 700,000 or so distinct CDR3 sequences, with 20% to 25% found just once. The sample was also linked to a second study, of T cells expressing NK-cell markers.

The sequencing sample was made of PBMCs. The receptors stem from a woman between 18 and 29 years old in good health. CDR3s include the opening cysteine and the closing phenylalanine or tryptophan. The order of the fields is D gene, J gene, V gene, clone size, CDR3 DNA, CDR3 protein. A D gene is named only where the DNA matches it firmly. Not all rows give a size; the values are once, few, many and, for expanded clones, a class.

NA	TRBJ2-5	TRBV6-1	many	TGTGCCAGCAGTGAACTACAGGGTGCAATGACCCAGTACTTC	CASSELQGAMTQYF
TRBD2	TRBJ2-5	TRBV6-1	NA	TGTGCCAGCAGTGAATGGCGACTAGGGCTAGCGGAAGAGACCCAGTACTTC	CASSEWRLGLAEETQYF
TRBD2	TRBJ2-7	TRBV20-1	NA	TGCAGCGTACGAAAGGCCGGGACGGGAGGTCGGGAGCAGTACTTC	CSVRKAGTGGREQYF
NA	TRBJ2-1	TRBV20-1	many	TGCAGTGCTGAGGGCTACTACAATGAGCAGTTCTTC	CSAEGYYNEQFF
NA	TRBJ1-5	TRBV5-1	NA	TGCGCCAGCAGAGAGGGTAAGGGCCAGCCCCAGCATTTT	CASREGKGQPQHF
NA	TRBJ1-1	TRBV5-1	NA	TGCGCCAGCAGCTCCGTCCCGGGGGCGAGGGACACTGAAGCTTTCTTT	CASSSVPGARDTEAFF
TRBD1	TRBJ2-1	TRBV6-5	NA	TGTGCCATCAGACAGGGGTATGAGCAGTTCTTC	CAIRQGYEQFF
TRBD2	TRBJ2-1	TRBV5-1	NA	TGCGCCAGCAGCTTGCTGCGGGGGGACCCCTCCTACAATGAGCAGTTCTTC	CASSLLRGDPSYNEQFF
TRBD1	TRBJ1-1	TRBV20-1	few	TGCAGTGCCCAAGTCCAGGGGGTTGTCACTGAAGCTTTCTTT	CSAQVQGVVTEAFF
TRBD1	TRBJ2-1	TRBV7-8	many	TGTGCCAGCAGCTTAAGTGAGGGGGCGAGTGAGCAGTTCTTC	CASSLSEGASEQFF
NA	TRBJ2-5	TRBV9	few	TGTGCCAGCAGCGTAGGGTACAGAGAGACCCAGTACTTC	CASSVGYRETQYF
TRBD1	TRBJ1-2	TRBV6-1	many	TGTGCCAGCAGCGCGCGACAGGGGAACTATGGCTACACCTTC	CASSARQGNYGYTF
TRBD1	TRBJ2-1	TRBV29-1	few	TGCAGCGCCTACCACAGGGGTTACAATGAGCAGTTCTTC	CSAYHRGYNEQFF
NA	TRBJ2-3	TRBV5-1	NA	TGCGCCAGCAGCATTGAGGAACGAGATACGCAGTATTTT	CASSIEERDTQYF
TRBD1	TRBJ2-7	TRBV6-2/TRBV6-3	NA	TGTGCCAGCAGTTACTCTGGTCAAATCGGACAGGGTTTCTACGAGCAGTACTTC	CASSYSGQIGQGFYEQYF
TRBD2	TRBJ2-3	TRBV4-1	NA	TGCGCCAGCAGTCTCTTTAGCGGGGGGGCGGCAGATACGCAGTATTTT	CASSLFSGGAADTQYF
NA	TRBJ1-2	TRBV20-1	few	TGCAGTGCTGGAAAGGGGCAGGGTTGGACCTTC	CSAGKGQGWTF
NA	TRBJ2-7	TRBV5-5	few	TGTGCCAGCATCCGGGGGGCCCTCTCCTACGAGCAGTACTTC	CASIRGALSYEQYF
NA	TRBJ2-1	TRBV4-3	few	TGCGCCAGCAGCCAAGAAGTTGGGAGGAGCTCCTACAATGAGCAGTTCTTC	CASSQEVGRSSYNEQFF
NA	TRBJ1-1	TRBV5-1	once	TGCGCCAGCAGCCAACCTCTCGAGAACACTGAAGCTTTCTTT	CASSQPLENTEAFF
NA	TRBJ2-1	TRBV19	few	TGTGCCACCTGGGGGCGAGTTGAGCAGTTCTTC	CATWGRVEQFF
NA	TRBJ1-5	TRBV7-8	many	TGTGCCAGCAGCTTGGACCCCAGAGATCAGCCCCAGCATTTT	CASSLDPRDQPQHF
TRBD1	TRBJ1-2	TRBV20-1	NA	TGCAGTGTTGCCTCAGGGGGCTATGGCTACACCTTC	CSVASGGYGYTF
TRBD2	TRBJ2-5	TRBV11-3	many	TGTGCCAGCACCTCAGGGCTAGCGGTACAAGAGACCCAGTACTTC	CASTSGLAVQETQYF
TRBD2	TRBJ2-1	TRBV6-5	NA	TGTGCCAGCAGTTACTCGGCAGCGGGAGTAAGTGAGCAGTTCTTC	CASSYSAAGVSEQFF
NA	TRBJ2-1	TRBV7-9	NA	TGTGCCAGCAGCTCGTTTCGGGCCTACAATGAGCAGTTCTTC	CASSSFRAYNEQFF
TRBD2	TRBJ2-1	TRBV6-5	NA	TGTGCCAGCAGTTACCCCTTAGCGGGGGGGCAAAGCTCCTACAATGAGCAGTTCTTC	CASSYPLAGGQSSYNEQFF
NA	TRBJ2-3	TRBV5-1	few	TGCGCCAGCAGCCTCAACGACCCGAAACCCACAGATACGCAGTATTTT	CASSLNDPKPTDTQYF
TRBD2	TRBJ2-7	TRBV7-2	few	TGTGCCAGCAGCTTAGCCCTGACTAGCGGGAGGTCCTACGAGCAGTACTTC	CASSLALTSGRSYEQYF
TRBD1	TRBJ2-3	TRBV20-1	NA	TGCAGTGCTAGTAGGGGGCAGTCGTCCACGGGAAGTACGCAGTATTTT	CSASRGQSSTGSTQYF
NA	TRBJ2-1	TRBV7-8	once	TGTGCCAGCAGCTTTTCCAAGTTTGTCTTCGAGAATGAGCAGTTCTTC	CASSFSKFVFENEQFF
NA	TRBJ2-3	TRBV20-1	few	TGCAGTCAATTGCGGGACTTTACAGATACGCAGTATTTT	CSQLRDFTDTQYF
NA	TRBJ2-3	TRBV6-5	few	TGTGCCAGCAGTTACGTCCGGAGGTCGGCAGATACGCAGTATTTT	CASSYVRRSADTQYF
NA	TRBJ2-1	TRBV20-1	many	TGCAGTGCTAGAGTAGGTAACAATGAGCAGTTCTTC	CSARVGNNEQFF
NA	TRBJ2-1	TRBV6-5	few	TGTGCCAGCAGTTACGCAGTCACCAATGAGCAGTTCTTC	CASSYAVTNEQFF